This passage covers 21 T cell receptor beta chains from one sample sequenced in a study of CD8+ T cells in alopecia areata (dated by TCRdb to between 2017 and 2018). The library was made by the immunoSEQ multiplex PCR assay. RNA was extracted from all samples and reverse transcribed into cDNA, which served as template for TCR sequencing. In its TCRdb copy, this immuneACCESS table keeps in-frame sequences only and misses some clones. Where compared with another copy, unresolved V genes explain less than half of these, and the others have no known cause. In all, the sample holds hundreds of thousands of clones, and 60% of those were seen once. Clones ranked in the top ten supply 0.93% of the sample. Per the publication, the treatment or condition label means: oral pan-JAK inhibitor, 5-10 mg twice daily. The sample was CD4+ T cells sorted from blood, taken at approximately week 51, from a patient treated with tofacitinib. All receptors derive from a human donor with alopecia areata.

The CDR3 reads CASSRGALGNQPQHF. CDR3 nucleotide sequence: TGTGCCAGCAGCCGCGGAGCCTTAGGCAATCAGCCCCAGCATTTT. The rearrangement uses TRBV7-2 and TRBJ1-5; D gene uncertain. Per the germline V gene, CDR1 is SGHTA and CDR2 is FQGNSA. Trimming cost V 5 bases and J 2 bases, with 13 bases left between them. This CDR3 has 15 amino acids.

The chain combines TRBV9 with TRBJ2-3; 8 bases line up with TRBD1. In germline, CDR1 is SGDLS, CDR2 YYNGEE. V lost 4 bases, J lost 3 bases, and 7 bases stayed unmatched. The CDR3 runs 15 residues. CDR3 sequence: CASSLRTGRTDTQYF. CDR3 bases: TGTGCCAGCAGCCTACGGACAGGGCGTACAGATACGCAGTATTTT. The full variable domain, in which reference TRBV9 and TRBJ2-3 provide the parts outside the CDR3, is DSGVTQTPKHLITATGQRVTLRCSPRSGDLSVYWYQQSLDQGLQFLIQYYNGEERAKGNILERFSAQQFPDLHSELNLSSLELGDSALYFCASSLRTGRTDTQYFGPGTRLTVL.

The chain carries TRBV19 and TRBJ2-3, with TRBD2 matching over 12 bases. V shed 10 bases and J 4 bases; nucleotides not matched to a gene: 3. Germline CDR1 and CDR2: LNHDA and SQIVND (reference sequence). This CDR3 contains 13 residues. The CDR3 is CATRLAGADTQYF. In DNA form, the CDR3 reads TGTGCCACTCGACTAGCGGGGGCAGATACGCAGTATTTT.

This clone was seen more than once but under ten times. CDR3 sequence (DNA): TGTGCCAGCAGGGGGACTAGCGGGGGCACCTACGAGCAGTACTTC. Protein product: CASRGTSGGTYEQYF. The chain carries TRBV2 and TRBJ2-7, with 14 bases fitting TRBD2. The germline gives CDR1 SNHLY, CDR2 FYNNEI. V shed 6 bases, J shed 2 bases, and the junction held 3 bases outside the gene matches. This CDR3 is built from 15 residues.

This clone was seen a handful of times. CDR3 nucleotides: TGTGCCAGCAGCCAAGTTCCAGGTGCGAGCGGGGGACCCGAGAGCACAGATACGCAGTATTTT. Translating it yields CASSQVPGASGGPESTDTQYF. This chain links TRBV4-2 with TRBJ2-3, with 8 bases fitting TRBD2. The junction had 18 bases not matched to a gene; V was cut back by 1 base and J by 0 bases. There are 21 residues in the CDR3. Germline CDR1 reads LGHNA; CDR2 reads YNFKEQ.

The genes are TRBV5-1 and TRBJ2-7; 8 nucleotides agree with TRBD1. Germline V lookup: CDR1 SGHRS, CDR2 YFSETQ. V gave up 4 bases and J gave up 5 bases; unmatched junction bases: 8. This CDR3 is built from 14 residues. The CDR3, as DNA: TGCGCCAGCAGCGTGACAGGGGTGGGCGACGAGCAGTACTTC. Translated, it gives CASSVTGVGDEQYF.

The chain uses TRBV29-1 and TRBJ2-7; D is perhaps TRBD1 (6 bases). V was trimmed by 7 bases and J by 2 bases, leaving 15 bases between them. CDR3 length equals 13 residues. The germline V gene has CDR1 SQVTM and CDR2 ANQGSEA. The DNA for the CDR3 is TGCAGCGCTCAGGGGTCGACGCCCTACGAGCAGTACTTC. This translates into CSAQGSTPYEQYF.

This clone was counted once. The V and J genes are TRBV5-4 and TRBJ2-3, with D tentatively TRBD2 (5 bases). V lost 4 bases, J lost 0 bases, and 12 bases lay in between. Germline CDR1 is SGHNT and CDR2 is YYREEE (reference sequence). CDR3 length: 15 amino acids. The CDR3 loop is CASSADSLSTDTQYF. CDR3 in DNA: TGTGCCAGCAGCGCGGACTCCCTAAGCACAGATACGCAGTATTTT.

The V and J genes are TRBV14 and TRBJ1-6; D gene unclear. Germline loops: CDR1 SGHDN, CDR2 FVKESK. This CDR3 region has 15 residues. V was shortened by 5 bases and J by 4 bases, with 12 bases between the two germline ends. The CDR3 sequence: CASSKTSAYNSPLHF. DNA for the CDR3: TGTGCCAGCAGCAAGACCAGTGCTTATAATTCACCCCTCCACTTT.

This chain links TRBV7-2 with TRBJ2-5, with a tentative D call TRBD1 (6 bases). The CDR3 extends over 15 amino acids. The V gene's germline CDR1 is SGHTA and CDR2 FQGNSA. V was cut by 1 base and J by 0 bases, with 9 bases left in between. The CDR3 nucleotides are TGTGCCAGCAGCTTAGGACAGGTCTACCAAGAGACCCAGTACTTC. Residues: CASSLGQVYQETQYF.

This chain links TRBV6-4 with TRBJ2-2; D is uncertain. CDR1 MRHNA and CDR2 SNTAGT come from the germline V gene. This CDR3 is 15 amino acids long. Trimming took 6 bases from V and 2 from J, leaving 13 bases between them. CDR3 region: CASSQDGINTGELFF. DNA of the CDR3: TGTGCCAGCAGCCAGGACGGCATAAACACCGGGGAGCTGTTTTTT.

This chain uses TRBV10-3 with TRBJ2-1; the match to TRBD1 covers 9 bases. V trimming: 10 bases; J trimming: 12 bases; junction bases outside the gene matches: 16. The V gene's germline CDR1 is ENHRY and CDR2 SYGVKD. The CDR3 is 14 residues long. CDR3 loop: CATNRGQGTIGQFF. DNA for the CDR3: TGTGCCACCAACAGGGGGCAAGGTACAATTGGGCAGTTCTTC.

The J gene is TRBJ1-2, the V gene TRBV30, with 7 bases aligning to TRBD1. From germline, CDR1 is GTSNPN and CDR2 SVGIG (reference sequence). Unmatched junction bases numbered 9, after V lost 4 bases and J lost 4 bases. The CDR3 runs 14 residues. The CDR3 reads CAWTRQGRFYGYTF. Written as DNA, the CDR3 is TGTGCCTGGACTCGACAGGGCAGATTCTATGGCTACACCTTC.

V is TRBV4-3 and J is TRBJ2-1; no clear D gene. Germline-derived CDR1 and CDR2 are LGHNA and YSLEER. The CDR3 is 12 residues long. V was trimmed by 0 bases and J by 9 bases, leaving 6 bases between them. Here the CDR3 reads CASSQDASEQFF. CDR3 DNA: TGCGCCAGCAGCCAAGATGCAAGTGAGCAGTTCTTC.

As to this clone: Distinct nucleotide sequences in the sample also encode this CDR3. DNA of the CDR3: TGTGCCAGCAGTCCGGGACAGGGGAACTATGGCTACACCTTC. Translation: CASSPGQGNYGYTF. V gene TRBV6-5 combines with J gene TRBJ1-2; 10 nucleotides align to TRBD1. The junction had 2 bases not matched to a gene; V was cut back by 5 bases and J by 2 bases. CDR1 is MNHEY, CDR2 SVGAGI, per germline. CDR3 size: 14 residues.

The rearrangement uses TRBV27 and TRBJ2-7, with a weak D call TRBD1 (6 bases). Germline-derived CDR1 and CDR2 are MNHEY and SMNVEV (reference sequence). This CDR3 contains 15 residues. V gave up 5 bases and J gave up 1 base, with 15 bases separating them. The CDR3, as DNA: TGTGCCAGCAGTGCTCAGGGGTTTGCGTCCTACGAGCAGTACTTC. This gives the protein CASSAQGFASYEQYF.

The chain joins TRBV6-6 to TRBJ1-5; the match to TRBD1 covers 7 bases. The germline V gene has CDR1 MNHNY and CDR2 SVGAGI (reference sequence). Trimming cost V 6 bases and J 6 bases; bases outside gene matches: 5. The CDR3 extends over 13 amino acids. CDR3 in DNA: TGTGCCAGCAGCCCCACAGGGGCTCAGCCCCAGCATTTT. Its protein is CASSPTGAQPQHF.

The chain recombines TRBV30 with TRBJ2-3, with 12 bases that match TRBD2. The CDR3 sequence is 14 residues long. Germline V gene data show CDR1 as GTSNPN and CDR2 as SVGIG (reference sequence). Unmatched junction bases numbered 10, after V lost 4 bases and J lost 11 bases. CDR3 amino acids: CAWNVLAGGGMQYF. CDR3 DNA sequence: TGTGCCTGGAATGTACTAGCGGGGGGCGGCATGCAGTATTTT.

This chain joins TRBV29-1 and TRBJ2-3, with 10 nucleotides matching TRBD2. CDR3 length: 17 amino acids. V lost 8 bases and J lost 0; bases outside the gene matches: 14. Germline CDR1 reads SQVTM; CDR2 reads ANQGSEA. The DNA for the CDR3 is TGCAGCATCGAGGAGCGGGGGGGCCAACCTAGCACAGATACGCAGTATTTT. Its translation: CSIEERGGQPSTDTQYF.

This clone has a handful of counts. The J gene is TRBJ1-4, the V gene TRBV18; D possibly corresponds to TRBD1 (6 bases). Trimming pared 1 base from V and 6 bases from J, leaving 12 bases between. The CDR3 contains 15 residues. CDR1 is KGHSH and CDR2 is LQKENI in the germline V gene. CDR3 in amino acids: CASSPLPNRDEKLFF. CDR3 bases: TGTGCCAGCTCACCACTTCCTAACAGGGATGAAAAACTGTTTTTT.

The chain has TRBV7-8 and TRBJ2-7, with TRBD2 matching over 7 bases. Germline CDR1 is SGHVS and CDR2 is FQNEAQ. The ends lost 1 base at V and 4 bases at J; junction bases unmatched: 7. This CDR3 is 15 amino acids long. Here the CDR3 DNA reads TGTGCCAGCAGCTTAGACTGGGGAGGGAGGTACGAGCAGTACTTC. Amino acids: CASSLDWGGRYEQYF.